The 13 T cell receptor beta chains below come from one sample, sequenced in a study of blood T cell repertoires in COVID-19. Produced via immunoSEQ multiplex PCR; TCRdb's table is partial and in-frame only. The top ten hold 18% of the sample, which has approximately 75,000 clones, less than 85% seen once. The specimen was peripheral blood. These receptors were obtained from an elderly woman with acute or convalescent COVID-19.

The chain recombines TRBV9 with TRBJ1-2, with TRBD1 identical over 7 bases. The V and J ends lost 7 bases and 4 bases, in that order; junction bases with no gene match: 7. The CDR3 covers 13 residues. CDR1 and CDR2 from the germline V gene are SGDLS and YYNGEE. Here the CDR3 reads CASGRQGTYGYTF. The DNA for the CDR3 is TGTGCCAGCGGCCGACAGGGAACCTATGGCTACACCTTC.

The genes are TRBV15 and TRBJ2-7; D gene uncertain. There are 15 residues in the CDR3. CDR1 and CDR2 from the germline V gene are LNHNV and YYDKDF (reference sequence). V was pared by 0 bases and J by 1 base, with 10 bases between. The CDR3, as DNA: TGTGCCACCAGCAGAGATAACGGGTTTTCCTACGAGCAGTACTTC. Its protein is CATSRDNGFSYEQYF.

This clone has a single count. This sequence joins TRBV7-9 and TRBJ1-2; the D is unclear. V was pared by 3 bases and J by 4 bases, with 12 bases between. The CDR3 runs 14 residues. Germline V gene data show CDR1 as SEHNR and CDR2 as FQNEAQ (reference sequence). The CDR3 loop is CASSFTGGAYGYTF. As DNA, the CDR3 is TGTGCCAGCAGCTTCACGGGAGGCGCCTATGGCTACACCTTC.

This clone was seen once. V and J are TRBV7-9 and TRBJ2-2; 8 bases match TRBD1. V was clipped by 3 bases and J by 6 bases; unmatched bases: 3. In germline, CDR1 is SEHNR, CDR2 FQNEAQ (reference sequence). This CDR3 region has 14 residues. CDR3 in DNA: TGTGCCAGCAGCTTTCCGACAGGGGCCGGGGAGCTGTTTTTT. Translation gives CASSFPTGAGELFF.

The J gene is TRBJ2-5, the V gene TRBV5-6; 12 bases line up with TRBD2. This CDR3 has 15 amino acids. J lost 5 bases, V lost 5 bases, and 7 bases had no gene match. CDR1 is SGHDT and CDR2 is YYEEEE in the germline V gene. CDR3 sequence reads: CASSLTSGRRETQYF. For the CDR3, the DNA is TGTGCCAGCAGTTTAACTAGCGGGAGGAGGGAGACCCAGTACTTC.

The genes are TRBV5-4 and TRBJ1-2; 8 nucleotides align to TRBD1. The CDR3 covers 14 residues. Germline V lookup: CDR1 SGHNT, CDR2 YYREEE (reference sequence). After removal of 3 bases from V and 3 bases from J, the junction contained 4 bases not matched to a gene. CDR3 DNA sequence: TGTGCCAGCAGCTCTAAACAGGGGGACTATGGCTACACCTTC. Translation gives CASSSKQGDYGYTF.

The CDR3 sequence: CASSTSGGAYEQYF. The CDR3 DNA reads TGTGCCAGCAGTACTAGCGGGGGGGCGTACGAGCAGTACTTC. The chain uses TRBV5-4 and TRBJ2-7; 13 positions match TRBD2. With 5 bases clipped from V and 4 bases from J, the junction kept 3 bases outside the gene matches. The CDR3 contains 14 residues. The germline gives CDR1 SGHNT, CDR2 YYREEE (reference sequence).

The chain is built from TRBV7-9 and TRBJ2-1, with 8 bases lining up with TRBD1. CDR1 SEHNR and CDR2 FQNEAQ come from the germline V gene (reference sequence). This CDR3 has 15 amino acids. With V trimmed by 5 bases and J by 3 bases, 6 bases remained unmatched. The CDR3 loop reads CASSPRTGNYNEQFF. The CDR3, as DNA: TGTGCCAGCAGCCCCAGGACAGGGAACTACAATGAGCAGTTCTTC.

V usage is TRBV7-9 and J usage is TRBJ1-5; D is unresolved. Trimming cost V 2 bases and J 5 bases, with 10 bases left between them. Germline V gene sequence: CDR1 SEHNR, CDR2 FQNEAQ (reference sequence). The CDR3 length is 14 residues. For the CDR3, the DNA is TGTGCCAGCAGCTTACTGGCCCACGATCAGCCCCAGCATTTT. It translates to CASSLLAHDQPQHF.

The chain is built from TRBV6-5 and TRBJ2-5; D not certain. Per germline, CDR1 MNHEY and CDR2 SVGAGI. The CDR3 consists of 13 residues. V gave up 10 bases and J gave up 2 bases, with 14 bases separating them. The CDR3 spells CATRPWQQETQYF. CDR3 DNA sequence: TGTGCCACGCGGCCGTGGCAGCAAGAGACCCAGTACTTC.

This chain connects TRBV2 to TRBJ2-5, with 10 nucleotides matching TRBD2. Germline V CDR1 and CDR2: SNHLY, FYNNEI. The V segment lost 6 bases and the J segment 4 bases; nucleotides outside the gene matches: 20. The CDR3 spans 19 residues. In DNA form, the CDR3 reads TGTGCCAGCAGAAGGACTAGCGGCTCCCGTGGGACCGAAAGAGAGACCCAGTACTTC. This sequence encodes CASRRTSGSRGTERETQYF. The full variable domain, its missing parts supplied by reference TRBV2 and TRBJ2-5, is EPEVTQTPSHQVTQMGQEVILRCVPISNHLYFYWYRQILGQKVEFLVSFYNNEISEKSEIFDDQFSVERPDGSNFTLKIRSTKLEDSAMYFCASRRTSGSRGTERETQYFGPGTRLLVL.

The chain couples TRBV14 to TRBJ1-4; no definite D call. Germline CDR1 SGHDN, CDR2 FVKESK. V gave up 4 bases and J gave up 2 bases, with 11 bases separating them. CDR3 length: 15 amino acids. The CDR3 nucleotides are TGTGCCAGCAGCCCTGCCGGGTTCACTAATGAAAAACTGTTTTTT. Its protein product is CASSPAGFTNEKLFF.

The gene calls are TRBV7-9 and TRBJ1-2; D may be TRBD1 (6 bases). The CDR3 covers 13 residues. Germline CDR1 SEHNR, CDR2 FQNEAQ (reference sequence). Trimming removed 7 bases at V and 6 bases at J, with 15 bases between. The CDR3 DNA reads TGTGCCAGCACCAAGGGGGGGGGCAATGGCTACACCTTC. Its protein product is CASTKGGGNGYTF.